Listed here are 26 T cell receptor beta chains from one sample, sequenced in a study of blood T cells in healthy people across ages (dated by TCRdb to 2015 to 2017). The library relied on 5' RACE. A second 7 to 11 cycle PCR used a sample-barcoded 5' primer and a J-beta primer mix. The public sequencing data were trimmed at Q25 with fastp and processed into clonotypes with MiXCR by TCRdb, which kept only in-frame beta chains. Records with the same CDR3 protein are collapsed into one entry carrying the most frequent genes and DNA. The sample table shows some 1.8 million distinct CDR3 sequences, and 30% to 40% are seen once. The ten largest clones take up roughly 24% of the sample. Sequencing used blood. Receptors originate from a human donor in good health.

The rearrangement joins TRBV12-3 or TRBV12-4 to TRBJ2-3; TRBD2 is a possible D gene (5 bases). The V end was cut by 1 base, the J end by 0 bases, with 8 bases between. This CDR3 is built from 15 residues. For the CDR3, the DNA is TGTGCCAGCAGTTTAGGGACTTCTAGCACAGATACGCAGTATTTT. The encoded protein is CASSLGTSSTDTQYF.

This clonotype came up a few times. The V call is TRBV2, the J call TRBJ2-3; a possible D gene is TRBD1 (5 bases). Germline CDR1 and CDR2: SNHLY and FYNNEI. Trimming cost V 6 bases and J 2 bases, with 15 bases left between them. This CDR3 has 15 residues. The CDR3 DNA follows: TGTGCCAGCAGCAAAGGTCAGGGAACCACAGATACGCAGTATTTT. The encoded protein is CASSKGQGTTDTQYF. The full variable domain, with the rest looked up from reference TRBV2 and TRBJ2-3, is EPEVTQTPSHQVTQMGQEVILRCVPISNHLYFYWYRQILGQKVEFLVSFYNNEISEKSEIFDDQFSVERPDGSNFTLKIRSTKLEDSAMYFCASSKGQGTTDTQYFGPGTRLTVL.

The genes are TRBV7-2 and TRBJ1-4; D gene unclear. CDR1 SGHTA and CDR2 FQGNSA come from the germline V gene. The CDR3 length is 14 residues. Trimming stripped 4 bases from V and 8 bases from J, with 14 bases between. CDR3 sequence reads: CASSSGDDLEKLFF. The CDR3, as DNA: TGTGCCAGCAGCTCGGGTGACGACTTGGAAAAACTGTTTTTT.

The rearrangement uses TRBV7-2 and TRBJ2-4; TRBD1 agrees at 8 bases. TRBJ2-7 matches the DNA end more closely, so the J call is doubtful. The germline gives CDR1 SGHTA, CDR2 FQGNSA. The CDR3 is 15 residues long. The CDR3 loop reads CASSPSRDRQFEQYF. The CDR3 nucleotides read TGTGCCAGCAGCCCCTCCCGGGACAGGCAATTCGAGCAGTACTTC.

V and J are TRBV13 and TRBJ1-1; no definite D call. CDR1 and CDR2 from the germline V gene are PRHDT and FYEKMQ (reference sequence). The V end was cut by 6 bases, the J end by 0 bases, with 14 bases between. This CDR3 has 15 residues. The CDR3 DNA follows: TGTGCCAGCAGATCAGGACTGGAATTGAACACTGAAGCTTTCTTT. It translates to CASRSGLELNTEAFF.

This clonotype appeared a few times. The V call is TRBV9, the J call TRBJ2-1; 9 bases line up with TRBD2. Trimming took 0 bases from V and 7 from J; bases not matched to a gene: 5. Germline CDR1 reads SGDLS; CDR2 reads YYNGEE. The CDR3 length is 15 residues. The CDR3 DNA reads as TGTGCCAGCAGCGTAGGGGTAGCGGGGGCAAATGAGCAGTTCTTC. Translation: CASSVGVAGANEQFF.

This chain uses TRBV28 with TRBJ2-7; D gene unclear. Looked up from germline, CDR1 is MDHEN and CDR2 is SYDVKM. The CDR3 contains 14 residues. V was clipped by 1 base and J by 2 bases, with 9 bases between them. The CDR3 spells CASSLSVNPYEQYF. CDR3 sequence (DNA): TGTGCCAGCAGTTTATCGGTCAACCCCTACGAGCAGTACTTC.

V usage is TRBV13 and J usage is TRBJ1-2, with a possible D match to TRBD1 (5 bases). CDR3 length equals 15 residues. CDR1 PRHDT and CDR2 FYEKMQ come from the germline V gene (reference sequence). V gave up 2 bases and J gave up 0 bases, with 10 bases separating them. The chain's CDR3 is CASSLRGPANYGYTF. In nucleotides, the CDR3 is TGTGCCAGCAGCTTAAGGGGACCAGCTAACTATGGCTACACCTTC.

This clonotype was seen a handful of times. V usage is TRBV12-3 or TRBV12-4 and J usage is TRBJ1-2; no reliable D call. The germline V and J ends were trimmed by 2 bases and 8 bases, with 9 bases remaining between them. This CDR3 is 12 amino acids long. Here the CDR3 DNA reads TGTGCCAGCAGTTTACGGCGGGGAGGCTACACCTTC. It translates to CASSLRRGGYTF.

For this clonotype: Sequence at one end of the junction differs from germline and may be a read error. The chain links TRBV29-1 to TRBJ2-5; no reliable D call. Looked up from germline, CDR1 is SQVTM and CDR2 is ANQGSEA. The CDR3 runs 12 residues. In nucleotides, the CDR3 is TGCAGCGTTGCCGATACTCAAGAGACTCAGTACTTC. Translation gives CSVADTQETQYF.

The V and J genes are TRBV29-1 and TRBJ2-7; weak D call: TRBD2 (6 bases). CDR3 size: 13 residues. Germline V gives CDR1 SQVTM, CDR2 ANQGSEA. Trimming left V 1 base short and J 4 bases short, with 11 bases between. The CDR3: CSVEVPGGYEQYF. CDR3 coding DNA: TGCAGCGTTGAAGTCCCTGGGGGGTACGAGCAGTACTTC.

This clonotype was found a few times. The V gene is TRBV3-1, the J gene TRBJ2-7; D uncertain. The CDR3 is 11 residues long. The germline V and J ends were trimmed by 2 bases and 6 bases, with 5 bases remaining between them. Germline CDR1 reads LGHDT; CDR2 reads YNNKEL (reference sequence). CDR3 protein: CASSQIGEQYF. The CDR3 DNA reads TGTGCCAGCAGCCAAATCGGCGAGCAGTACTTC.

This chain connects TRBV5-1 to TRBJ2-5; D is possibly TRBD2 (6 bases). The DNA end favors TRBJ2-7, so the J call may be wrong. The CDR3 loop spans 15 amino acids. Per the germline V gene, CDR1 is SGHRS and CDR2 is YFSETQ. The DNA of the CDR3 is TGCGCCAGCAGCAGGGAAGGGACTGCAACCTACGAGCAGTACTTC. This encodes CASSREGTATYEQYF.

J is TRBJ2-5 and V is TRBV7-2; 7 bases line up with TRBD2. The closer fit of TRBJ2-7 to the DNA end suggests the J call may be wrong. The CDR3 contains 15 residues. The germline gives CDR1 SGHTA, CDR2 FQGNSA. CDR3 nucleotide sequence: TGTGCCAGCAGCTTCGGGGGGTCCTACCTTGACGAGCAGTACTTC. Protein: CASSFGGSYLDEQYF.

This chain uses TRBV7-2 with TRBJ2-5, with 10 positions matching TRBD1. The germline V gene has CDR1 SGHTA and CDR2 FQGNSA. The J segment lost 5 bases and the V segment lost 5 bases, leaving 11 bases of the junction unmatched. This CDR3 is built from 16 residues. For the CDR3, the DNA is TGTGCCAGCAGCGTGGACCGGGACAGGGGTTACGAGACCCAGTACTTC. This codes for CASSVDRDRGYETQYF.

This clonotype was seen many times. This sequence joins TRBV7-3 and TRBJ2-3; maybe TRBD1 (5 bases). There are 15 residues in the CDR3. CDR1 is SGHTA and CDR2 is FQGTGA in the germline V gene. V gave up 0 bases and J gave up 0 bases, with 7 bases separating them. The CDR3: CASSLTGASTDTQYF. The CDR3 DNA follows: TGTGCCAGCAGCTTAACAGGGGCGAGCACAGATACGCAGTATTTT.

The CDR3 protein is CASSYRSGGPREQYF. In nucleotides, the CDR3 is TGTGCCAGCAGTTACAGGAGCGGGGGGCCGCGGGAGCAGTACTTC. The chain combines TRBV6-5 with TRBJ2-7; the match to TRBD2 covers 9 bases. Germline CDR1 reads MNHEY; CDR2 reads SVGAGI. CDR3 length equals 15 residues. Unmatched junction bases numbered 9, after V lost 2 bases and J lost 7 bases.

The chain is built from TRBV20-1 and TRBJ1-5; the D is unclear. Trimming pared 4 bases from V and 7 bases from J, leaving 14 bases between. Germline V CDR1 and CDR2: DFQATT, SNEGSKA (reference sequence). The CDR3 extends over 13 amino acids. The CDR3 here is CSAKREDGQPQHF. Written as DNA, the CDR3 is TGCAGTGCTAAAAGGGAAGATGGGCAGCCCCAGCATTTT.

This clonotype was seen a handful of times. This chain joins TRBV15 and TRBJ2-7, with 8 bases that match TRBD1. V trimming: 9 bases; J trimming: 0 bases; junction bases outside the gene matches: 10. The germline gives CDR1 LNHNV, CDR2 YYDKDF (reference sequence). The CDR3 contains 15 residues. For the CDR3, the DNA is TGTGCCACTAGACTGGACAGGGAATTCTCCTACGAGCAGTACTTC. Protein product: CATRLDREFSYEQYF.

This clonotype was detected a few times. V and J are TRBV6-1 and TRBJ1-2, with 9 bases matching TRBD1. The CDR3 runs 15 residues. V shed 5 bases, J shed 5 bases, and the junction held 9 bases outside the gene matches. Per germline, CDR1 MNHNS and CDR2 SASEGT. CDR3 residues: CASSRGGQGHYGYTF. CDR3 nucleotides: TGTGCCAGCAGTAGGGGGGGACAGGGACATTATGGCTACACCTTC.

The genes are TRBV6-5 and TRBJ2-3; D gene uncertain. Deletions cut 2 bases from V and 3 bases from J, with 9 bases between. CDR3 size: 14 residues. Germline loops: CDR1 MNHEY, CDR2 SVGAGI. The CDR3 sequence: CASSYPVGTDTQYF. DNA for the CDR3: TGTGCCAGCAGTTACCCCGTTGGGACAGATACGCAGTATTTT.

Only a few counts were recorded for this clonotype. The genes are TRBV4-1 and TRBJ2-3; D not resolved. Germline V gene sequence: CDR1 MGHRA, CDR2 YSYEKL. The V end lost 4 bases, the J end lost 2 bases, and 10 bases lay between the germline ends. The CDR3 covers 14 residues. The CDR3 reads CASSPVGVTDTQYF. In DNA form, the CDR3 reads TGCGCCAGCAGCCCTGTTGGCGTCACAGATACGCAGTATTTT.

In nucleotides, the CDR3 is TGTGCCATCCGGGGACCACACAGTGAGCAGTTCTTC. The encoded protein is CAIRGPHSEQFF. The chain combines TRBV12-3 or TRBV12-4 with TRBJ2-1; D tentatively reads TRBD1 or TRBD2 (5 bases each). CDR3 length equals 12 residues. Trimming took off 10 bases at V and 9 bases at J, with 16 bases between the two ends.

The V gene is TRBV29-1, the J gene TRBJ2-1; weak D call: TRBD1 (5 bases). Matching the DNA end better, TRBJ2-7 makes the J call doubtful. CDR3 length: 15 residues. Germline V gene sequence: CDR1 SQVTM, CDR2 ANQGSEA. The CDR3 nucleotides read TGCAGCGTTGAAGATTACCAGGGCCCCTACAATGAGCAGTACTTC. Amino acid sequence: CSVEDYQGPYNEQYF.

This clonotype was observed a few times. V and J are TRBV4-2 and TRBJ1-2; 9 nucleotides agree with TRBD1. J was trimmed by 7 bases and V by 2 bases; bases with no gene match: 8. This CDR3 is built from 15 residues. Germline lookup yields CDR1 LGHNA and CDR2 YNFKEQ. In DNA, the CDR3 is TGTGCCAGCAGCCAACCGGGACAGGGTTTCGGTGGCTACACCTTC. Translating it yields CASSQPGQGFGGYTF.

About this clonotype: The junction departs from the called germline gene at one end, perhaps through a read error. V is TRBV7-2 and J is TRBJ1-6; no definite D call. CDR1 SGHTA and CDR2 FQGNSA come from the germline V gene. CDR3 length equals 14 residues. The chain's CDR3 is CVSSLDVQSVPLHF. In DNA, the CDR3 is TGTGTCAGCAGCTTAGACGTACAGTCTGTACCCCTCCACTTT. Filled out from reference TRBV7-2 and TRBJ1-6, the complete variable domain reads GAGVSQSPSNKVTEKGKDVELRCDPISGHTALYWYRQSLGQGLEFLIYFQGNSAPDKSGLPSDRFSAERTGGSVSTLTIQRTQQEDSAVYLCVSSLDVQSVPLHFGNGTRLTVT.